What follows are 4 T cell receptor beta chains derived from one specimen sequenced in a study of cytomegalovirus exposure and HLA in healthy donors. 13 Jbeta primers and 60 Vbeta primers were used for the PCR. TCRdb's copy holds only in-frame clones and misses some; the assay was immunoSEQ multiplex PCR. The sample records over 150,000 clones, 80% being singletons. The specimen was PBMCs. The receptor set was obtained from a boy between 10 and 17 years old in good health and CMV-seronegative.

CDR3 in amino acids: CASSTFSGSATGELFF. In DNA form, the CDR3 reads TGTGCCAGCAGCACCTTTAGCGGGAGTGCCACCGGGGAGCTGTTTTTT. The chain couples TRBV11-3 to TRBJ2-2; TRBD2 matches 9 bases. V trimming: 5 bases; J trimming: 4 bases; junction bases outside the gene matches: 8. The V gene's germline CDR1 is SGHNT and CDR2 YENEEA. There are 16 residues in the CDR3.

This sequence joins TRBV30 and TRBJ2-2, with 7 nucleotides matching TRBD1. The CDR3 spans 17 residues. From germline, CDR1 is GTSNPN and CDR2 SVGIG (reference sequence). V was pared by 0 bases and J by 4 bases, with 11 bases of the junction left unmatched. The CDR3 DNA reads as TGTGCCTGGAGTGTAATCAGGACAGGATCAGCCACCGGGGAGCTGTTTTTT. This encodes CAWSVIRTGSATGELFF.

The chain joins TRBV19 to TRBJ1-5; 7 bases are a match to TRBD1. This CDR3 has 15 amino acids. CDR1 is LNHDA and CDR2 is SQIVND in the germline V gene (reference sequence). V gave up 0 bases and J gave up 3 bases; unmatched junction bases: 2. The chain's CDR3 is CASSIDDRDNQPQHF. CDR3 nucleotide sequence: TGTGCCAGTAGTATAGACGACAGGGACAATCAGCCCCAGCATTTT.

This chain links TRBV2 with TRBJ1-1; TRBD1 is a possible D gene (5 bases). The CDR3 spans 14 residues. The V gene's germline CDR1 is SNHLY and CDR2 FYNNEI. The ends were cut back, 3 bases at V and 0 bases at J, with 8 bases in the middle. CDR3 nucleotides: TGTGCCAGCAGTGATGCAGGGATGAACACTGAAGCTTTCTTT. This codes for CASSDAGMNTEAFF.